This passage covers 9 T cell receptor beta chains from one sample sequenced in a study of shared clonotypes between healthy human individuals (dated by TCRdb to the early 2020s). The library was prepared using the immunoSEQ multiplex PCR assay. In TCRdb, the immuneACCESS table is reduced to in-frame sequences with V and J assigned. These tables do not hold every clone; where another copy was compared, an unresolved V gene accounts for under half, and the others remain unexplained. The sample has millions of clones on record, over 85% of them singletons. Together, the top ten hold about 0.13% of the sample. Sequencing was done on a sample of naive CD4+ T cells sorted from blood. The sample's cell subset or site label, in plain terms: CD45RA+ positively selected. The source of these receptors is a man aged 18 to 35 in good health.

The chain links TRBV19 to TRBJ1-5; D gene uncertain. Trimming took 4 bases from V and 3 from J, leaving 10 bases between them. The V gene's germline CDR1 is LNHDA and CDR2 SQIVND (reference sequence). The CDR3 consists of 14 residues. This CDR3 reads CASSTRHANQPQHF. For the CDR3, the DNA is TGTGCCAGTAGTACCCGACACGCCAATCAGCCCCAGCATTTT.

The chain carries TRBV5-1 and TRBJ2-3; D might be TRBD2 (6 bases). CDR3 length equals 15 residues. CDR1 is SGHRS, CDR2 YFSETQ, per germline. Deletions cut 5 bases from V and 4 bases from J, with 17 bases between. Here the CDR3 DNA reads TGCGCCAGCAGTACGGGGCGGGGCCCCGCAGATACGCAGTATTTT. Translating it yields CASSTGRGPADTQYF.

About this clone: The same CDR3 is also encoded by other DNA sequences in this sample. The CDR3 loop is CASSLGASGGQETQYF. The DNA for the CDR3 is TGTGCCAGCAGCCTGGGGGCTAGCGGGGGACAAGAGACCCAGTACTTC. J is TRBJ2-5 and V is TRBV5-4, with 10 nucleotides matching TRBD2. The CDR3 consists of 16 residues. V dropped 4 bases and J dropped 2; count of bases not matched to a gene: 8. Germline V gives CDR1 SGHNT, CDR2 YYREEE (reference sequence). Full variable domain (missing parts from reference TRBV5-4 and TRBJ2-5): ETGVTQSPTHLIKTRGQQVTLRCSSQSGHNTVSWYQQALGQGPQFIFQYYREEENGRGNFPPRFSGLQFPNYSSELNVNALELDDSALYLCASSLGASGGQETQYFGPGTRLLVL.

J is TRBJ2-3 and V is TRBV5-1, with 11 bases aligning to TRBD2. This CDR3 spans 18 amino acids. CDR1 and CDR2 from the germline V gene are SGHRS and YFSETQ. The V segment lost 4 bases and the J segment 1 base; nucleotides outside the gene matches: 11. The CDR3 reads CASSSTSGRALGTDTQYF. The CDR3 DNA is TGCGCCAGCAGCAGCACTAGCGGGAGAGCTCTGGGCACAGATACGCAGTATTTT. Filled out from reference TRBV5-1 and TRBJ2-3, the complete variable domain reads KAGVTQTPRYLIKTRGQQVTLSCSPISGHRSVSWYQQTPGQGLQFLFEYFSETQRNKGNFPGRFSGRQFSNSRSEMNVSTLELGDSALYLCASSSTSGRALGTDTQYFGPGTRLTVL.

On this clone: Other nucleotide sequences from this sample produce the same CDR3. The chain carries TRBV7-2 and TRBJ1-5; D is possibly TRBD1 (6 bases). V shed 2 bases and J shed 6 bases, with 8 bases lying between them. The CDR3 has 13 amino acids. Germline-derived CDR1 and CDR2 are SGHTA and FQGNSA. CDR3 region: CASSLQGSQPQHF. The CDR3 DNA is TGTGCCAGCAGCTTACAGGGGAGTCAGCCCCAGCATTTT.

The chain couples TRBV5-1 to TRBJ2-3, with D hard to call. Germline V gene data show CDR1 as SGHRS and CDR2 as YFSETQ. The CDR3 spans 12 residues. The ends were cut back, 7 bases at V and 4 bases at J, with 10 bases in the middle. DNA of the CDR3: TGCGCCAGCGCCGGTCTGGCAGATACGCAGTATTTT. This translates into CASAGLADTQYF.

The gene calls are TRBV10-3 and TRBJ2-3; 13 nucleotides match TRBD2. The ends lost 5 bases at V and 3 bases at J; junction bases unmatched: 2. The length of the CDR3 is 15 residues. Per the germline V gene, CDR1 is ENHRY and CDR2 is SYGVKD. CDR3 DNA: TGTGCCATCAGTTGGACTAGCGGGGGTACAGATACGCAGTATTTT. This translates into CAISWTSGGTDTQYF.

In DNA, the CDR3 is TGCAGCGTTTTTGGGGACAGCGTGACTGGAAACACCATATATTTT. It codes for CSVFGDSVTGNTIYF. J is TRBJ1-3 and V is TRBV29-1, with 7 bases identical to TRBD1. The CDR3 is made up of 15 amino acids. Germline lookup yields CDR1 SQVTM and CDR2 ANQGSEA. J was trimmed by 2 bases and V by 5 bases; bases with no gene match: 9.

The chain recombines TRBV5-4 with TRBJ2-7, with TRBD1 matching over 7 bases. V dropped 2 bases and J dropped 5; count of bases not matched to a gene: 10. Per the germline V gene, CDR1 is SGHNT and CDR2 is YYREEE (reference sequence). The CDR3 length is 15 residues. CDR3 amino acids: CASSFVDRPTNEQYF. In DNA, the CDR3 is TGTGCCAGCAGCTTCGTGGACAGGCCTACGAACGAGCAGTACTTC.